The 17 T cell receptor beta chains below all came from one sample that was sequenced in a study of human thymus T cells. Resections were taken during corrective heart surgery, and the thymus tissue came from these. Sequenced by immunoSEQ multiplex PCR; TCRdb stores in-frame clones only, minus some. Of under 150,000 clones in the sample, around 95% are singletons; the top ten hold 0.02% to 0.03%. The sample comprised thymus tissue. Receptors were obtained from a boy under three years old with a congenital heart defect but otherwise immunologically healthy.

This chain joins TRBV4-2 and TRBJ2-5, with a possible D match to TRBD1 (5 bases). The V end was cut by 0 bases, the J end by 2 bases, with 13 bases between. CDR1 is LGHNA, CDR2 YNFKEQ, per germline. The CDR3 is 16 amino acids. CDR3 sequence reads: CASSQDFQGLQETQYF. CDR3 coding DNA: TGTGCCAGCAGCCAAGATTTCCAGGGCCTTCAAGAGACCCAGTACTTC.

The chain recombines TRBV27 with TRBJ1-5, with 8 bases identical to TRBD1. The CDR3 extends over 19 amino acids. Germline-derived CDR1 and CDR2 are MNHEY and SMNVEV (reference sequence). The trim removed 0 bases at V and 4 bases at J, leaving 14 bases unmatched. CDR3 protein: CASSLSPTAGQGRNQPQHF. The DNA of the CDR3 is TGTGCCAGCAGTTTATCGCCCACCGCAGGACAGGGAAGGAATCAGCCCCAGCATTTT.

The gene calls are TRBV5-6 and TRBJ2-3; no clear D gene. This CDR3 is 15 amino acids long. CDR1 and CDR2 (germline): SGHDT, YYEEEE. V shed 5 bases and J shed 1 base, with 14 bases lying between them. The CDR3, as DNA: TGTGCCAGCAGTTATAAGCCTCGACGCACAGATACGCAGTATTTT. This gives the protein CASSYKPRRTDTQYF.

Here the CDR3 DNA reads TGTGCCAGCAGCAAGGCCCCTCGCGGGGGGGCCGCGGATACGCAGTATTTT. Amino acid sequence: CASSKAPRGGAADTQYF. The V call is TRBV21-1, the J call TRBJ2-3; the table's D call, TRBD2, was not checked against the DNA. TRBV21-1 is recorded as a pseudogene. This CDR3 spans 17 amino acids.

This clone was seen a handful of times. The chain couples TRBV25-1 to TRBJ1-6; D is unclear. Germline values: CDR1 MGHDK, CDR2 SYGVNS. Between the trimmed V and J ends, which lost 0 bases and 8 bases, there was a span of 8 bases. This CDR3 has 14 amino acids. The CDR3 loop reads CASSEYEVHSPLHF. The CDR3 bases are TGTGCCAGCAGTGAATATGAGGTTCATTCACCCCTCCACTTT.

This clone was picked up a small number of times. The chain couples TRBV30 to TRBJ1-5; 7 bases are shared with TRBD1. CDR1 is GTSNPN and CDR2 is SVGIG in the germline V gene (reference sequence). Trimming removed 4 bases from V and 2 bases from J; junction bases left unmatched: 8. The CDR3 runs to 15 residues. The CDR3 spells CAWMEGGRGNQPQHF. The DNA for the CDR3 is TGTGCCTGGATGGAAGGGGGCAGGGGCAATCAGCCCCAGCATTTT. Complete variable domain (other parts from reference TRBV30 and TRBJ1-5): SQTIHQWPATLVQPVGSPLSLECTVEGTSNPNLYWYRQAAGRGLQLLFYSVGIGQISSEVPQNLSASRPQDRQFILSSKKLLLSDSGFYLCAWMEGGRGNQPQHFGDGTRLSIL.

This clone was seen once. This sequence joins TRBV7-6 and TRBJ1-1; D gene unclear. CDR1 is SGHVS, CDR2 FNYEAQ, per germline. The CDR3 has 13 residues. V was trimmed by 8 bases and J by 1 base, leaving 11 bases between them. CDR3 amino acids: CASRISENTEAFF. The DNA for the CDR3 is TGTGCCAGCCGAATATCGGAGAACACTGAAGCTTTCTTT.

V usage is TRBV7-9 and J usage is TRBJ1-2; D is perhaps TRBD1 (5 bases). V lost 4 bases and J 8 bases, leaving 23 bases between the germline ends. The CDR3 has 16 residues. Germline CDR1 is SEHNR and CDR2 is FQNEAQ (reference sequence). The CDR3, as DNA: TGTGCCAGCAGCTCTGAATTCCAGGGTCCGGAGAGAGGCTACACCTTC. Its protein product is CASSSEFQGPERGYTF.

This chain connects TRBV5-1 to TRBJ1-2; no definite D call. The CDR3 is 17 residues long. Germline CDR1 SGHRS, CDR2 YFSETQ. V dropped 2 bases and J dropped 8 bases, with 25 bases sitting between them. In DNA, the CDR3 is TGCGCCAGCAGCTTTCGTCCACCGTCACGCCATAAGGACGGCTACACCTTC. This encodes CASSFRPPSRHKDGYTF.

V is TRBV27 and J is TRBJ1-6, with a possible D match to TRBD1 (6 bases). The CDR3 has 16 residues. V lost 6 bases and J 10 bases, leaving 22 bases between the germline ends. CDR1 is MNHEY, CDR2 SMNVEV, per germline (reference sequence). The CDR3: CASRLLRDKSLSPLHF. CDR3 nucleotides: TGTGCCAGCAGGCTACTCCGGGACAAATCCCTATCACCCCTCCACTTT.

The chain has TRBV5-1 and TRBJ2-1, with 11 positions matching TRBD2. The ends lost 6 bases at V and 7 bases at J; junction bases unmatched: 6. Germline lookup yields CDR1 SGHRS and CDR2 YFSETQ. CDR3 length: 14 residues. The CDR3 sequence: CASTGTSGINEQFF. As DNA, the CDR3 is TGCGCCAGCACCGGGACTAGCGGAATTAATGAGCAGTTCTTC.

The genes are TRBV11-2 and TRBJ2-2, with D tentatively TRBD1 or TRBD2 (5 bases each). The CDR3 covers 19 residues. Between the trimmed V and J ends, which lost 0 bases and 3 bases, there was a span of 20 bases. The V gene's germline CDR1 is SGHAT and CDR2 FQNNGV. The DNA for the CDR3 is TGTGCCAGCAGCTTAGATTCGGGGCCGCGGAAAGTGGACACCGGGGAGCTGTTTTTT. Protein product: CASSLDSGPRKVDTGELFF.

This rearrangement joins TRBV19 to TRBJ2-1; no firm D call. V was shortened by 5 bases and J by 5 bases, with 13 bases between the two germline ends. The CDR3 consists of 14 residues. Germline loops: CDR1 LNHDA, CDR2 SQIVND (reference sequence). CDR3 amino acids: CASSPRHTHNEQFF. The CDR3 DNA reads as TGTGCCAGTAGTCCTAGACATACCCACAATGAGCAGTTCTTC.

The rearrangement uses TRBV5-1 and TRBJ2-2; D is possibly TRBD2 (6 bases). V was cut by 3 bases and J by 4 bases, with 13 bases left in between. The germline CDR1 and CDR2 sequences are SGHRS and YFSETQ. CDR3 size: 15 residues. The CDR3 DNA sequence: TGCGCCAGCAGCTCCCGGGACTTCGGCACCGGGGAGCTGTTTTTT. Protein product: CASSSRDFGTGELFF.

Concerning this clone itself: One end of the junction is discordant with germline, which a read error may explain. V gene TRBV30 combines with J gene TRBJ2-1; D gene uncertain. Germline V gene data show CDR1 as GTSNPN and CDR2 as SVGIG (reference sequence). This CDR3 contains 12 residues. CDR3 nucleotide sequence: TGTGCCTGGAGTGTCTCCGACAATGAGCAGTTCTTC. Its translation: CAWSVSDNEQFF. Combining the CDR3 with reference TRBV30 and TRBJ2-1 gives the whole variable domain SQTIHQWPATLVQPVGSPLSLECTVEGTSNPNLYWYRQAAGRGLQLLFYSVGIGQISSEVPQNLSASRPQDRQFILSSKKLLLSDSGFYLCAWSVSDNEQFFGPGTRLTVL.

This chain uses TRBV2 with TRBJ2-7; TRBD2 matches at 9 bases. Unmatched junction bases numbered 13, after V lost 6 bases and J lost 7 bases. Germline V gene sequence: CDR1 SNHLY, CDR2 FYNNEI. The CDR3 spans 15 residues. The CDR3 DNA follows: TGTGCCAGCAGCCGGGGAGCGGGGGGCCCTAGGGAGCAGTACTTC. Its translation: CASSRGAGGPREQYF.

This chain links TRBV19 with TRBJ2-3; the D gene is possibly TRBD1 (5 bases). This CDR3 comprises 13 residues. The V end lost 1 base, the J end lost 5 bases, and 7 bases lay between the germline ends. Germline V gives CDR1 LNHDA, CDR2 SQIVND (reference sequence). The CDR3 region has the DNA TGTGCCAGTAGTATAGGGGGCGGAGATACGCAGTATTTT. Protein: CASSIGGGDTQYF.